This entry is about one TCR beta chain. These data come from a study of blood T cell repertoires in COVID-19. The wider study: Nucleic acid was either cDNA or gDNA, and it came from T cells, B-cell-depleted T cells, or PBMCs.

Sequenced by immunoSEQ multiplex PCR; TCRdb stores in-frame clones only, minus some. The table lists 35,000 to 40,000 clones, roughly 88% of them singletons. The CDR3 is made up of 15 amino acids. Germline V gene data show CDR1 as SGHTA and CDR2 as FQGNSA. The ends lost 1 base at V and 6 bases at J; junction bases unmatched: 6. The sample taken for sequencing was peripheral blood. The V and J genes are TRBV7-2 and TRBJ1-5, with 7 bases matching TRBD1. The clonotype originates from a man between 65 and 79 years old with active COVID-19. The CDR3 bases are TGTGCCAGCAGCTTAGAACAGGGGAAAGGTCAGCCCCAGCATTTT. This encodes CASSLEQGKGQPQHF. Variable domain in full (rest from reference TRBV7-2 and TRBJ1-5): GAGVSQSPSNKVTEKGKDVELRCDPISGHTALYWYRQSLGQGLEFLIYFQGNSAPDKSGLPSDRFSAERTGGSVSTLTIQRTQQEDSAVYLCASSLEQGKGQPQHFGDGTRLSIL.